Listed below are T cell receptor beta chains from one sample, sequenced in a study of blood T cell repertoires in COVID-19. Generated by immunoSEQ multiplex PCR, the TCRdb table keeps only in-frame clones and is missing some. The data show about 260,000 clones, 70% to 90% seen once. Sequenced material: peripheral blood. These receptors all stem from a human donor in a cohort sampled during active COVID-19. Both conserved end residues are part of each CDR3. Each record gives: V gene, D gene, CDR3 length, clone size, J gene, CDR3 DNA, CDR3 protein. The D gene is left open where the match is weak. A clone size is listed for some rows: how often the clone was seen (once, few, many), or a class if it is expanded.

TRBV6-2/TRBV6-3	-	14	-	TRBJ1-5	TGTGCCAGCAGTTACAGTCAGGGGAATCAGCCCCAGCATTTT	CASSYSQGNQPQHF
TRBV18	TRBD2	18	-	TRBJ2-3	TGTGCCAGCTCACCCCGTCCTAGCGGGAGGGCCCTCACAGATACGCAGTATTTT	CASSPRPSGRALTDTQYF
TRBV28	-	16	-	TRBJ1-4	TGTGCCAGCAGCCCTAGGGCGGGGGGAGCTAATGAAAAACTGTTTTTT	CASSPRAGGANEKLFF
TRBV7-9	TRBD1	14	-	TRBJ2-7	TGTGCCAGCAGCTCTGCGACAGGGGCCTGGGAGCAGTACTTC	CASSSATGAWEQYF
TRBV5-8	TRBD2	14	-	TRBJ2-7	TGTGCCAGCAGCTTGAGGCTAGCGGGACGGGAGCAGTACTTC	CASSLRLAGREQYF
TRBV12-5	-	14	-	TRBJ2-7	TGTGCTAGTGGTTTGGTACGGTTCTCCTACGAGCAGTACTTC	CASGLVRFSYEQYF
TRBV4-1	-	15	-	TRBJ2-1	TGCGCCAGCAGCCAAAGTATCCCCGGGGACAATGAGCAGTTCTTC	CASSQSIPGDNEQFF
TRBV4-2	TRBD2	17	-	TRBJ2-2	TGTGCCAGCAGCCAGGGGACCGGGACTAGTGTGACCGGGGAGCTGTTTTTT	CASSQGTGTSVTGELFF
TRBV30	-	12	-	TRBJ1-2	TGTGCCTGGGTGGGCGGGCGCTATGGCTACACCTTC	CAWVGGRYGYTF
TRBV4-1	-	15	-	TRBJ1-1	TGCGCCAGCAGCCATTCGGGTACACCGAACACTGAAGCTTTCTTT	CASSHSGTPNTEAFF
TRBV7-3	TRBD2	12	-	TRBJ2-7	TGTGCCAGCAGCACCGGGACTACCGAGCAGTACTTC	CASSTGTTEQYF
TRBV19	TRBD1	16	-	TRBJ1-1	TGTGCCAGTAGCCTGACAGGGGGCACTATGAACACTGAAGCTTTCTTT	CASSLTGGTMNTEAFF
TRBV11-2	TRBD1	14	once	TRBJ1-2	TGTGCCAGCAGCTTGGACAGGGTGAACTATGGCTACACCTTC	CASSLDRVNYGYTF
TRBV19	-	13	once	TRBJ2-7	TGTGCCAGTAGCCTCGGTAATTCCTACGAGCAGTACTTC	CASSLGNSYEQYF
TRBV30	-	14	-	TRBJ1-6	TGTGCCTGGAGTGTAGGACAGAATAATTCACCCCTCCACTTT	CAWSVGQNNSPLHF
TRBV6-5	-	11	-	TRBJ1-1	TGTGCCAGCGGGGCTTGGCCCGAAGCTTTCTTT	CASGAWPEAFF
TRBV6-5	-	15	once	TRBJ1-2	TGTGCCAGCAGTTCGGCCCGGACCCCGGGAGGAGGCTACACCTTC	CASSSARTPGGGYTF
TRBV5-8	TRBD2	16	-	TRBJ2-7	TGTGCCAGCAGCTCCCGCGGGGGGCGCCGCTCCTACGAGCAGTACTTC	CASSSRGGRRSYEQYF
TRBV19	-	16	once	TRBJ2-6	TGTGCCAGTAGTACCAGGACAGCCTCTGGGGCCAACGTCCTGACTTTC	CASSTRTASGANVLTF
TRBV27	TRBD1	14	-	TRBJ1-2	TGTGCCAGCATCCGGGACAGCCCAATCTATGGCTACACCTTC	CASIRDSPIYGYTF
TRBV5-4	-	14	few	TRBJ1-1	TGTGCCAGCAGCTTGACAATTTCGAACACTGAAGCTTTCTTT	CASSLTISNTEAFF
TRBV18	TRBD1	15	-	TRBJ2-3	TGTGCCAGCTCCGGTGGGACAGGGCCTCGGGATACGCAGTATTTT	CASSGGTGPRDTQYF
TRBV4-1	-	13	-	TRBJ1-5	TGCGCCAGCAGCCAGACGGGGACTGGGCCCCAGCATTTT	CASSQTGTGPQHF
TRBV15	-	18	-	TRBJ2-7	TGTGCCACCAGCAGAGATCTTTTGAGCACAGGCGCGGACTACGAGCAGTACTTC	CATSRDLLSTGADYEQYF
TRBV4-1	-	16	few	TRBJ1-1	TGCGCCAGCAGCCCCGCGGCGGCCTATTTGAACACTGAAGCTTTCTTT	CASSPAAAYLNTEAFF
TRBV14	TRBD2	16	-	TRBJ2-1	TGTGCCAGCAGCCACAGACTAGCGGGAGGTTACAATGAGCAGTTCTTC	CASSHRLAGGYNEQFF
TRBV18	TRBD2	19	-	TRBJ2-1	TGTGCCAGCTCACCACCACTAGCGGGGGGGCTCAGCTCCTACAATGAGCAGTTCTTC	CASSPPLAGGLSSYNEQFF
TRBV12-3/TRBV12-4	TRBD1	13	-	TRBJ2-4	TGTGCCAGCAGTCCCGGGACAGTAAACATTCAGTACTTC	CASSPGTVNIQYF
TRBV7-2	TRBD1	17	-	TRBJ1-6	TGTGCCAGCAGCACCGGGACAGGGGTCCTAGGAAATTCACCCCTCCACTTT	CASSTGTGVLGNSPLHF
TRBV5-1	-	17	-	TRBJ2-7	TGCGCCAGCAGCTTGTTGCCCACCCAGGGTAACGGCTACGAGCAGTACTTC	CASSLLPTQGNGYEQYF
TRBV19	-	16	-	TRBJ1-1	TGTGCCAGTAGTAGGCGGGCCCCGTTCCGGAGCACTGAAGCTTTCTTT	CASSRRAPFRSTEAFF
TRBV11-3	TRBD2	16	-	TRBJ2-2	TGTGCCAGCAGCCAGCGGGGTAGCGCGAACACCGGGGAGCTGTTTTTT	CASSQRGSANTGELFF
TRBV19	-	13	-	TRBJ1-2	TGTGCCAGTAGTATAGACAGTTACTATGGCTACACCTTC	CASSIDSYYGYTF
TRBV7-2	-	18	-	TRBJ2-1	TGTGCCAGCAGCTGGGGGGTAGGACGGGTGGGCGGCTACAATGAGCAGTTCTTC	CASSWGVGRVGGYNEQFF
TRBV6-5	TRBD1	15	-	TRBJ1-2	TGTGCCAGCAGTTACAATACGGACAGGGGCGATGGCTACACCTTC	CASSYNTDRGDGYTF
TRBV28	TRBD2	13	-	TRBJ2-7	TGTGCCAGCAGGGCGGGGGAAGGCTACGAGCAGTACTTC	CASRAGEGYEQYF
TRBV5-1	-	17	-	TRBJ1-3	TGCGCCACCAGATTGGACCCCACAGGGTCCTCTGGAAACACCATATATTTT	CATRLDPTGSSGNTIYF
TRBV4-3	TRBD1	20	-	TRBJ1-1	TGCGCCAGCAGCCAAGAACAGGGGTGGGGCCCCTTCGCCATGGACACTGAAGCTTTCTTT	CASSQEQGWGPFAMDTEAFF
TRBV23-1	-	16	-	TRBJ1-5	TGCGCCAGCAGTCAAAGGGGAACAGGGACTAGGGAGCCCCAGCATTTT	CASSQRGTGTREPQHF
TRBV5-6	TRBD2	15	-	TRBJ2-1	TGTGCCAGCAGCTCTGGACTAGCGGGGTACAATGAGCAGTTCTTC	CASSSGLAGYNEQFF
TRBV6-5	TRBD2	14	-	TRBJ2-7	TGTGCCAGCAGTTACCGAGGCGGGGGTTACGAGCAGTACTTC	CASSYRGGGYEQYF
TRBV9	-	13	-	TRBJ2-1	TGTGCCAGCAGCGTAGCTCGGGGTGGTGAGCAGTTCTTC	CASSVARGGEQFF
TRBV6-5	TRBD1	15	-	TRBJ1-3	TGTGCCAGCAGTTACTCGGGGCAGGGGGTGAACACCATATATTTT	CASSYSGQGVNTIYF
TRBV7-2	TRBD1	15	-	TRBJ2-5	TGTGCCAGCAGCTCAAGGACAGGGGGGTGGGAGACCCAGTACTTC	CASSSRTGGWETQYF
TRBV4-3	TRBD1	16	-	TRBJ1-4	TGCGCCAGCAGCCACCAGAGGGAGACAGGGGACGAAAAACTGTTTTTT	CASSHQRETGDEKLFF
TRBV19	-	14	-	TRBJ1-1	TGTGCCAGTAGTATAGCTGGGGGCCCCCCTGAAGCTTTCTTT	CASSIAGGPPEAFF
TRBV5-6	TRBD1	15	-	TRBJ1-1	TGTGCCAGCAGCTATGCGGGACAGGCGGAGCATCGTGCTTTCTTT	CASSYAGQAEHRAFF
TRBV9	-	15	-	TRBJ2-7	TGTGCCAGCAGCGCCATCGGGATGGGGATCGGAGAGCAGTACTTC	CASSAIGMGIGEQYF
TRBV7-9	-	14	-	TRBJ2-3	TGTGCCAGCAGCTTAAAGGGGATCACAGATACGCAGTATTTT	CASSLKGITDTQYF